This record looks at one T cell receptor beta chain sequence and its context. Antigen unknown. The CDR3 runs 17 residues. V was cut by 0 bases and J by 0 bases, with 12 bases left in between. Germline-derived CDR1 and CDR2 are MGHRA and YSYEKL. This sample was included in a study of Tregs in tolerant kidney transplant recipients. Findings and limits, study-wide: Tregs expanded with activated donor B cells seemed most donor-specific. Some patients' samples used different primers over time, so nucleotide sequences weren't comparable.

Method: immunoSEQ multiplex PCR; TCRdb's copy keeps in-frame clones and lacks some. This sample carries around 98,000 clones, approximately 93% of them seen once, and the ten largest clones take 0.46%. The J gene is TRBJ2-1, the V gene TRBV4-1; no clear D gene. Specimen: CD4+ T cells from blood, collected before the transplant. This sequence was found in a human donor who received a combined kidney and bone marrow transplant. CDR3 amino acids: CASSQDFDGSSYNEQFF. CDR3 nucleotide sequence: TGCGCCAGCAGCCAAGACTTCGATGGTAGCTCCTACAATGAGCAGTTCTTC.